A selection of T cell receptor beta chains follows, all from one sample in a study of control samples from healthy donors and cancer patients. Libraries were prepared by immunoSEQ multiplex PCR; TCRdb keeps only in-frame clonotypes and omits some of them. The repertoire holds about 120,000 clones, with about 93% as singletons. Sequencing input: blood. The receptors were gathered from a man aged 25 to 45 in good health. Each CDR3 is given with its conserved first and last residue. The D gene is left open where the match is weak.

J gene | V gene | D gene | CDR3 protein | CDR3 DNA
TRBJ2-5 | TRBV4-2 | . | CASSQDFQRKETQYF | TGTGCCAGCAGCCAAGATTTCCAGCGGAAAGAGACCCAGTACTTC
TRBJ1-1 | TRBV10-1 | . | CASSVSTNTEAFF | TGCGCCAGCAGTGTATCGACGAACACTGAAGCTTTCTTT
TRBJ1-4 | TRBV5-1 | TRBD1 | CASSLRDRGEKLFF | TGCGCCAGCAGCCTCCGGGACAGGGGTGAAAAACTGTTTTTT
TRBJ1-1 | TRBV7-3 | TRBD1 | CASSLTAGGTEAFF | TGTGCCAGCAGCTTAACAGCAGGGGGCACTGAAGCTTTCTTT
TRBJ1-6 | TRBV10-3 | . | CAISDGARYNSPLHF | TGTGCCATCAGTGATGGGGCACGATATAATTCACCCCTCCACTTT
TRBJ1-1 | TRBV18 | . | CASSLDWGGTEAFF | TGTGCCAGCTCACTCGACTGGGGGGGCACTGAAGCTTTCTTT
TRBJ2-3 | TRBV11-2 | . | CASSRMGLPNTDTQYF | TGTGCCAGCAGCCGCATGGGACTGCCGAACACAGATACGCAGTATTTT
TRBJ1-1 | TRBV2 | TRBD1 | CASSFTGVGTEAFF | TGTGCCAGCAGTTTCACAGGGGTCGGCACTGAAGCTTTCTTT
TRBJ2-3 | TRBV6-5 | . | CASRSKQGDLNTQYF | TGTGCCAGCAGATCCAAACAGGGAGACTTGAATACGCAGTATTTT
TRBJ1-2 | TRBV24-1 | TRBD1 | CATSTGVNYGYTF | TGTGCCACTTCGACAGGGGTTAACTATGGCTACACCTTC